This paragraph reports one T cell receptor (beta chain). No antigen is known for it. The germline V and J ends were trimmed by 1 base and 3 bases, with 6 bases remaining between them. CDR3 size: 13 residues. Germline CDR1 and CDR2: SEHNR and FQNEAQ (reference sequence). Sample treatment: oral pan-JAK inhibitor, 5-10 mg twice daily. The data derive from a study of CD8+ T cells in alopecia areata. Study outcomes and limitations: Against the mouse data, patients shared TCRs less clearly, possibly for HLA reasons.

The sequencing template was cDNA reverse transcribed from extracted RNA. Assay: immunoSEQ multiplex PCR; the TCRdb copy retains only in-frame clones and omits some. The sample contains roughly 250,000 clones, about 62% of which appear only once. This sequence joins TRBV7-9 and TRBJ1-1; D gene unclear. This TCR was recovered from a human donor with alopecia areata. This specimen consisted of CD4+ T cells sorted from blood, obtained around week 54, from a patient treated with tofacitinib. The CDR3 sequence is CASSLGPDTEAFF. The CDR3 DNA sequence: TGTGCCAGCAGCTTAGGGCCGGACACTGAAGCTTTCTTT.